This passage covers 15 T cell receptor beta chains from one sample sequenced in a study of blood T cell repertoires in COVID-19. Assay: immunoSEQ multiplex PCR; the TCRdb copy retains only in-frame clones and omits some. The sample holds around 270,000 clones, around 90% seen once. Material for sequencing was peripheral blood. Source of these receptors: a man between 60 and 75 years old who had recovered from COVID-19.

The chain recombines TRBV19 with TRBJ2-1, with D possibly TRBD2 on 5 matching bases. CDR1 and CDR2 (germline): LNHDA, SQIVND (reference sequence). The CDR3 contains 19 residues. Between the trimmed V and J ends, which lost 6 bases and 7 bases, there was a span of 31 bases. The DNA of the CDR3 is TGTGCCAGTAGCCCGCTTTTTGGAAGGACTTCTACAATAGCGAATGAGCAGTTCTTC. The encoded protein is CASSPLFGRTSTIANEQFF.

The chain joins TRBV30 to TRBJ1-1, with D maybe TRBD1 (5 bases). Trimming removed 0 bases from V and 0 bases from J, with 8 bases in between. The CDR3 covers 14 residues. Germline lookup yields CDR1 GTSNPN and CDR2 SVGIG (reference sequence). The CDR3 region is CAWSVLDMNTEAFF. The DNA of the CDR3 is TGTGCCTGGAGTGTACTGGACATGAACACTGAAGCTTTCTTT.

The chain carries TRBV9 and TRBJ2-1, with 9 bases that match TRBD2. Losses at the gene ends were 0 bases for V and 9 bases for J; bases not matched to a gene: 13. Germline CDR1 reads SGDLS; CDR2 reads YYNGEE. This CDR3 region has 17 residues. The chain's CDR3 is CASSVDGGGAGFAEQFF. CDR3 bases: TGTGCCAGCAGCGTAGATGGCGGGGGGGCCGGGTTTGCTGAGCAGTTCTTC.

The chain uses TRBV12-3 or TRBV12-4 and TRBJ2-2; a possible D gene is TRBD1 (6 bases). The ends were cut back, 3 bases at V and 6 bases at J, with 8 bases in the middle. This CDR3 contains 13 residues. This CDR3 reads CASSFSGAGELFF. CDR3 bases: TGTGCCAGCAGTTTTTCAGGGGCCGGGGAGCTGTTTTTT.

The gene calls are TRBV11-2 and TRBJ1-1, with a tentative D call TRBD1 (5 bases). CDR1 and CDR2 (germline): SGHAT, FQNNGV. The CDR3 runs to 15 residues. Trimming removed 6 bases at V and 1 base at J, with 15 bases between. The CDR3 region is CASRPPAGGNTEAFF. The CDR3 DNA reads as TGTGCCAGCAGACCACCCGCGGGGGGGAACACTGAAGCTTTCTTT.

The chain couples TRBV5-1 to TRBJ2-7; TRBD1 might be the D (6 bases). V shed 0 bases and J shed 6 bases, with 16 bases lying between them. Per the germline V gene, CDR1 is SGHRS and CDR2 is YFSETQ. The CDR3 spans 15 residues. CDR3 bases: TGCGCCAGCAGCTTGGGGACAGTCGGGTTGTCCGAGCAGTACTTC. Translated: CASSLGTVGLSEQYF.

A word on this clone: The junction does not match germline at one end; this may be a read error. The CDR3 coding sequence is TGTGCCAGCAGCCTGGGTGAACTTTATCGGGACTATCCTTTC. Translated, it gives CASSLGELYRDYPF. The rearrangement joins TRBV5-8 to TRBJ2-4; 7 bases agree with TRBD2. The CDR3 runs 14 residues. Per germline, CDR1 SGHTS and CDR2 YDEGEE.

The CDR3 reads CASSFGRANTGELFF. CDR3 nucleotide sequence: TGCGCCAGCAGCTTCGGCAGGGCTAACACCGGGGAGCTGTTTTTT. The chain employs TRBV5-1 and TRBJ2-2, with a tentative D call TRBD1 (5 bases). Germline V lookup: CDR1 SGHRS, CDR2 YFSETQ. The CDR3 extends over 15 amino acids. Trimming left V 2 bases short and J 2 bases short, with 10 bases between.

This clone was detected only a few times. CDR3 region: CASSQGSGGAYEQFF. In DNA form, the CDR3 reads TGTGCCAGCAGCCAAGGTAGCGGGGGGGCATATGAGCAGTTCTTC. The V call is TRBV4-2, the J call TRBJ2-1; 11 bases are a match to TRBD2. Trimming took 1 base from V and 8 from J; bases not matched to a gene: 4. From germline, CDR1 is LGHNA and CDR2 YNFKEQ. The CDR3 is made up of 15 amino acids.

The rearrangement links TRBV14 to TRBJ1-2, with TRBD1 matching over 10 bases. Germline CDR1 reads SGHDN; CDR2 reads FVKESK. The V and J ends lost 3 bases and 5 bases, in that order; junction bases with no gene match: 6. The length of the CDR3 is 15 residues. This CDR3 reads CASSQRTGGLYGYTF. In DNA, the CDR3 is TGTGCCAGCAGCCAGCGGACAGGGGGGTTGTATGGCTACACCTTC.

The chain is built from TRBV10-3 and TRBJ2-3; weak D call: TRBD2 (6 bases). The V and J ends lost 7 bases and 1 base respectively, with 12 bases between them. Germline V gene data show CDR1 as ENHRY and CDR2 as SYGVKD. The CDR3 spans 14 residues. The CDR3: CAITQGGGTDTQYF. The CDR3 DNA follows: TGTGCCATCACTCAAGGCGGGGGCACAGATACGCAGTATTTT.

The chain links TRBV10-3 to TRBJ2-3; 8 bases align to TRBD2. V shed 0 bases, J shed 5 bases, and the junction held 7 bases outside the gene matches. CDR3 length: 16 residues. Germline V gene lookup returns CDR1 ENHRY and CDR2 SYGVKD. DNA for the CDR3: TGTGCCATCAGTGAGTCTCGGGGGGGCCAAGTAGATACGCAGTATTTT. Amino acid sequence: CAISESRGGQVDTQYF.

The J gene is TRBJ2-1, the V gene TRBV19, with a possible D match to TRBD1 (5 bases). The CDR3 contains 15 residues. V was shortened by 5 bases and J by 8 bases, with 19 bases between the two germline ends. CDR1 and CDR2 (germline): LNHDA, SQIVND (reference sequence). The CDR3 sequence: CASSFYGQGWDEQFF. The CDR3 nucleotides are TGTGCCAGTAGTTTTTACGGCCAGGGCTGGGATGAGCAGTTCTTC.

The CDR3 loop reads CASSVVAGATDTQYF. The CDR3 nucleotides are TGTGCCAGCAGCGTAGTGGCGGGGGCCACAGATACGCAGTATTTT. The gene calls are TRBV9 and TRBJ2-3; D perhaps matches TRBD2 (7 bases). V lost 0 bases and J lost 2, with 10 bases in between. The CDR3 covers 15 residues. The germline V gene has CDR1 SGDLS and CDR2 YYNGEE. Using reference TRBV9 and TRBJ2-3 for the parts outside the CDR3, the full variable domain is DSGVTQTPKHLITATGQRVTLRCSPRSGDLSVYWYQQSLDQGLQFLIQYYNGEERAKGNILERFSAQQFPDLHSELNLSSLELGDSALYFCASSVVAGATDTQYFGPGTRLTVL.

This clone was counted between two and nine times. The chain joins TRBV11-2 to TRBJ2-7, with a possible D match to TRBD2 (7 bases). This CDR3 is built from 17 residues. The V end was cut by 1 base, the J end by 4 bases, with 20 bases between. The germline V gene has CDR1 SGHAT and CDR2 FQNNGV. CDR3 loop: CASSLGSPGGPGYEQYF. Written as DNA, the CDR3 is TGTGCCAGCAGCTTAGGTTCTCCGGGGGGCCCGGGGTACGAGCAGTACTTC.